The 6 T cell receptor beta chains given below trace back to one sample, sequenced in a study of patients and donors after allogeneic stem cell transplantation. Each CDR3 protein gets one entry after TCRdb re-called the RT-PCR reads with MiXCR. Of fewer than 180,000 distinct CDR3 sequences listed, about a third are singletons. Material: blood, either unsorted or a sorted T cell fraction (not recorded which). These receptors all come from a human donor who was either an allogeneic HSCT recipient or a stem cell or donor lymphocyte infusion donor (not recorded which). It is not recorded whose cells these are; they may come from a transplant donor.

A few counts support this clonotype. V is TRBV12-3 or TRBV12-4 and J is TRBJ2-5; the D gene is possibly TRBD1 (6 bases). The CDR3 covers 13 residues. Trimming shortened V by 3 bases and J by 5 bases, and 10 bases separated the two germline ends. Here the CDR3 DNA reads TGTGCCAGCAGTTTGGCAGGGGTGGAGACCCAGTACTTC. Amino acids: CASSLAGVETQYF.

This clonotype was recorded once. The chain has TRBV28 and TRBJ2-3, with 7 bases lining up with TRBD2. The V gene end was trimmed by 2 bases and the J gene end by 2 bases; junction bases not matched to a gene: 7. The CDR3 consists of 16 residues. Germline V gene sequence: CDR1 MDHEN, CDR2 SYDVKM. CDR3: CASSLSRREHTDTQYF. CDR3 DNA: TGTGCCAGCAGTTTAAGTCGGCGGGAGCACACAGATACGCAGTATTTT.

J is TRBJ2-7 and V is TRBV25-1, with D perhaps being TRBD1 or TRBD2 (5 bases each). Germline CDR1 MGHDK, CDR2 SYGVNS. V lost 7 bases and J lost 3, with 16 bases in between. The CDR3 is made up of 14 amino acids. CDR3 protein: CASKRGGTFYEQYF. The CDR3 region has the DNA TGTGCCAGCAAACGTGGGGGAACTTTCTACGAGCAGTACTTC.

The sample holds many counts of this clonotype. The J gene is TRBJ1-4, the V gene TRBV5-1, with D possibly matching TRBD1 (5 bases). Germline V gene sequence: CDR1 SGHRS, CDR2 YFSETQ. The CDR3 covers 14 residues. V was clipped by 3 bases and J by 4 bases, with 10 bases between them. The CDR3 bases are TGCGCCAGCAGCTCCCAGGGCTTTAATGAAAAACTGTTTTTT. Translated, it gives CASSSQGFNEKLFF.

This clonotype was seen a handful of times. This CDR3 is CASSFVGELFF. The CDR3 nucleotides read TGTGCCAGCAGTTTTGTAGGGGAGCTGTTTTTT. V gene TRBV12-3 or TRBV12-4 combines with J gene TRBJ2-2; D is uncertain. Trimming pared 3 bases from V and 8 bases from J, leaving 4 bases between. This CDR3 has 11 amino acids.

This clonotype was observed a handful of times. The rearrangement uses TRBV7-4 and TRBJ1-3; D might be TRBD1 (5 bases). V lost 6 bases to trimming and J lost 0 bases, with 18 bases between them. Germline V gives CDR1 SGHVT, CDR2 SQSDAQ. This CDR3 is 17 amino acids long. CDR3 nucleotides: TGTGCCAGCAGGCCCTGGGGCAGCCGAATCTCTGGAAACACCATATATTTT. Amino acids: CASRPWGSRISGNTIYF.